These T cell receptor beta chains were read from a single sample in a study of T cell changes during pregnancy in multiple sclerosis. Using immunoSEQ multiplex PCR, the repertoire was profiled, and TCRdb retains in-frame clones only, with some absent. The sample holds about 38,000 clones; more than 90% are singletons and the top ten take 9.5% to 13%. The sequencing used CD8+ T cells from peripheral blood mononuclear cells, collected after pregnancy. The receptors here all came from a female donor with multiple sclerosis, enrolled in a pregnancy study. The CDR3 runs from the conserved cysteine through the conserved F or W. Each record gives: V gene, J gene, D gene, clone size, CDR3 DNA, CDR3 protein. The D gene is left open where the match is weak. Size is omitted from some rows. Given values are once, few, many or a class for expanded clones.

TRBV7-9	TRBJ1-1	-	once	TGTGCCAGCAGCTCAGAACGAGGCGGGAGGAAAGCTTTCTTT	CASSSERGGRKAFF
TRBV7-9	TRBJ2-7	-	-	TGTGCCAGCAGCATCCGTGGTGGAGGGAACGAGCAGTACTTC	CASSIRGGGNEQYF
TRBV5-1	TRBJ2-1	TRBD1	-	TGCGCCAGCAGCCAGCTTGGGATAATGACAGGGGGCGTTGAGCAGTTCTTC	CASSQLGIMTGGVEQFF
TRBV27	TRBJ1-5	TRBD1	-	TGTGCCAGCAGCAAACAGGGGGCCGGTCAGCCCCAGCATTTT	CASSKQGAGQPQHF
TRBV28	TRBJ2-7	TRBD2	-	TGTGCCAGCAGGTTACTAGCGGGAGGGTGGTACGAGCAGTACTTC	CASRLLAGGWYEQYF
TRBV6-6	TRBJ1-5	TRBD1	-	TGTGCCAGCGTGGACAGGGCGTTTGAACCCCAGCATTTT	CASVDRAFEPQHF
TRBV30	TRBJ2-1	TRBD2	-	TGTGCCTGGCGGGAGGGCCGGGAGCAGTTCTTC	CAWREGREQFF
TRBV5-1	TRBJ1-2	-	-	TGCGCCAGCAGCTCACATGGGCAGAACTATGGCTACACCTTC	CASSSHGQNYGYTF
TRBV5-1	TRBJ2-7	-	-	TGCGCCAGCAGCCCTAGGGGTGCGACCTACGAGCAGTACTTC	CASSPRGATYEQYF
TRBV6-5	TRBJ1-4	TRBD1	-	TGTGCCAGCAGCCCGGACAGGGCTGAAAAACTGTTTTTT	CASSPDRAEKLFF
TRBV15	TRBJ2-1	TRBD2	-	TGTGCCACCAGTGCCAGTGCGGGAGGGTCCTACAATGAGCAGTTCTTC	CATSASAGGSYNEQFF
TRBV9	TRBJ2-5	TRBD2	-	TGTGCCAGCAGCGAGACGGGACTAGCGGCCCAGACCCAGTACTTC	CASSETGLAAQTQYF
TRBV6-1	TRBJ1-1	-	-	TGTGCCAGCAGTGAAGTTTCGTACGGGGGTGAAGCTTTCTTT	CASSEVSYGGEAFF
TRBV5-6	TRBJ2-5	-	-	TGTGCCAGCAGCCTTAATACGGGGTACCAAGAGACCCAGTACTTC	CASSLNTGYQETQYF
TRBV6-1	TRBJ2-5	-	-	TGTGCCAGCAGTGACCCCCCCGTAGCCCAGTACTTC	CASSDPPVAQYF
TRBV13	TRBJ2-1	-	-	TGTGCCAGCAGCCAACGTGGACCGGGGGAGCAGTTCTTC	CASSQRGPGEQFF
TRBV7-7	TRBJ2-1	TRBD2	-	TGTGCCAGCAGCTTTGGACTAGCGGGAGACAATGAGCAGTTCTTC	CASSFGLAGDNEQFF
TRBV30	TRBJ2-3	TRBD2	-	TGTGCCTGGAGGAGCGGGAGGTCTGGAGATACGCAGTATTTT	CAWRSGRSGDTQYF
TRBV29-1	TRBJ2-7	TRBD2	-	TGCAGCGTTGAAACCCTGGCTAGCGGGTTCTACGAGCAGTACTTC	CSVETLASGFYEQYF
TRBV6-5	TRBJ2-7	TRBD2	-	TGTGCCAGCAGTTACGGGAGCGGGGGTTCGTACGAGCAGTACTTC	CASSYGSGGSYEQYF
TRBV28	TRBJ2-7	TRBD1	-	TGTGCCAGCAGTTATGTCGGACAGGGGGCTTACGAGCAGTACTTC	CASSYVGQGAYEQYF
TRBV14	TRBJ1-1	-	-	TGTGCCAGCCGGACAACGCGGGGTGAAGCTTTCTTT	CASRTTRGEAFF
TRBV27	TRBJ2-3	-	once	TGTGCCGTGGTACGGGCAGATACGCAGTATTTT	CAVVRADTQYF
TRBV7-9	TRBJ2-7	-	-	TGTGCCAGCAGCTTAGTCGGGAACTCCTACGAGCAGTACTTC	CASSLVGNSYEQYF
TRBV5-1	TRBJ2-2	-	-	TGCGCCAGCAGCTCCGACAGCCTACGCGGGGAGCTGTTTTTT	CASSSDSLRGELFF
TRBV27	TRBJ2-7	-	-	TGTGCCAGCAGTCAGCTCGCGGACTACTCCTACGAGCAGTACTTC	CASSQLADYSYEQYF
TRBV7-9	TRBJ1-4	TRBD1	-	TGTGCCAGCAGCCTTCGGGACAGCAATGAAAAACTGTTTTTT	CASSLRDSNEKLFF
TRBV7-9	TRBJ2-7	TRBD1	-	TGTGCCAGCAGCTTAACCCAGGGGGCGCAGTTCTACGAGCAGTACTTC	CASSLTQGAQFYEQYF
TRBV2	TRBJ2-2	-	once	TGTGCCAGCAGTGGACAGGACAGCGGGGAGCTGTTTTTT	CASSGQDSGELFF
TRBV28	TRBJ2-1	TRBD2	-	TGTGCCAGCAGTTTACTAGCGGGAGGGTACAATGAGCAGTTCTTC	CASSLLAGGYNEQFF
TRBV30	TRBJ2-7	TRBD1	-	TGTGCCTGGAGTGACCGGGACAGGAGTTACGAGCAGTACTTC	CAWSDRDRSYEQYF